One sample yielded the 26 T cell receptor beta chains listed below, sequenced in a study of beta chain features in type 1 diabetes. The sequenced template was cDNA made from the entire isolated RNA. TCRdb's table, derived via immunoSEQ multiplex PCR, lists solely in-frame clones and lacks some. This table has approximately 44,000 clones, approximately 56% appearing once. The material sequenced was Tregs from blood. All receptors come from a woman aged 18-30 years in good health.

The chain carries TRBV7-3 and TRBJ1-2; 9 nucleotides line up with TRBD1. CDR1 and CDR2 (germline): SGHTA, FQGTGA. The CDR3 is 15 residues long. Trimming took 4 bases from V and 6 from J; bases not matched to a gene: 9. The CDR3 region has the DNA TGTGCCAGCAGCTGGCGACAGGGGGTAAAAGATGGCTACACCTTC. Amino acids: CASSWRQGVKDGYTF.

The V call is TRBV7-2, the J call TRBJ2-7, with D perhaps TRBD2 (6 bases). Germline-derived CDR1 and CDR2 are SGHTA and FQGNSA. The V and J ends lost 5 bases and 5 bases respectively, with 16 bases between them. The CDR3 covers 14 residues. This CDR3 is CASSAGRESHEQYF. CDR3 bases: TGTGCCAGCAGCGCCGGACGGGAGTCCCACGAGCAGTACTTC.

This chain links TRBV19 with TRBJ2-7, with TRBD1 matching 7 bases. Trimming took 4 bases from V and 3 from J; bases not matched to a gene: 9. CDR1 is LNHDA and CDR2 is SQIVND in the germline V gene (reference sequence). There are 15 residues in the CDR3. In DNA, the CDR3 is TGTGCCAGTAGTAAGGGCCAGGGGGTATTCTACGAGCAGTACTTC. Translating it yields CASSKGQGVFYEQYF. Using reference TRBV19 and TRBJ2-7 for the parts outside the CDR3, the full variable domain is DGGITQSPKYLFRKEGQNVTLSCEQNLNHDAMYWYRQDPGQGLRLIYYSQIVNDFQKGDIAEGYSVSREKKESFPLTVTSAQKNPTAFYLCASSKGQGVFYEQYFGPGTRLTVT.

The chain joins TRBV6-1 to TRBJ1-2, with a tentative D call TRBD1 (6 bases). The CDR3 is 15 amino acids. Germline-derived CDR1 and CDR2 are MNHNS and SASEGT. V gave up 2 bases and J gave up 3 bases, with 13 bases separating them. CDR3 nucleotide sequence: TGTGCCAGCAGTGAAAACTACAGGGTTCACTATGGCTACACCTTC. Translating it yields CASSENYRVHYGYTF.

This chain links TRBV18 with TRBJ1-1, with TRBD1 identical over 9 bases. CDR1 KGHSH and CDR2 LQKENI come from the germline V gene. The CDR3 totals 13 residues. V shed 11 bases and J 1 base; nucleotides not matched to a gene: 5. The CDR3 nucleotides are TGTGCCGCAGTGGGACAGGGGAACACTGAAGCTTTCTTT. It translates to CAAVGQGNTEAFF. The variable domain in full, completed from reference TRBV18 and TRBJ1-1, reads NAGVMQNPRHLVRRRGQEARLRCSPMKGHSHVYWYRQLPEEGLKFMVYLQKENIIDESGMPKERFSAEFPKEGPSILRIQQVVRGDSAAYFCAAVGQGNTEAFFGQGTRLTVV.

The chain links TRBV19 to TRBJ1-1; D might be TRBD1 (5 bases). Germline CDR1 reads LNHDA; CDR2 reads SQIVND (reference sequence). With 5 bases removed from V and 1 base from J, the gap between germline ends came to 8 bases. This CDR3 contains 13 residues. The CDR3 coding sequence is TGTGCCAGTAGTTCCCAGGGGAACACTGAAGCTTTCTTT. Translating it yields CASSSQGNTEAFF.

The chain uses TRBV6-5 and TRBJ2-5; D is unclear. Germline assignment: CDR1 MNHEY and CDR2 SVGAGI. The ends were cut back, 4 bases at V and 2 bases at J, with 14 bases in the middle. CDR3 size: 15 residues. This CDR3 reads CASSSTLRRQETQYF. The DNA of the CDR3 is TGTGCCAGCAGTTCTACCCTGCGGCGTCAAGAGACCCAGTACTTC.

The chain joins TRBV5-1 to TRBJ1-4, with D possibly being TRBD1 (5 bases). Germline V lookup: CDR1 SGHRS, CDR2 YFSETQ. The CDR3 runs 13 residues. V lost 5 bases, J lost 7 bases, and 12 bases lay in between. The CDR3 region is CASREGAGEKLFF. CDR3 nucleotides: TGCGCCAGCAGGGAAGGGGCCGGTGAAAAACTGTTTTTT.

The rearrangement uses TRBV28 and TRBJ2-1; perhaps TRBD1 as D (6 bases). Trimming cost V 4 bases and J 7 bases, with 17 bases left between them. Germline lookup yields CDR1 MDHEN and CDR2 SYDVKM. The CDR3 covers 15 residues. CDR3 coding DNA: TGTGCCAGCAGTTCAGGGACAAGTTTTCAAAATGAGCAGTTCTTC. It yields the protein CASSSGTSFQNEQFF.

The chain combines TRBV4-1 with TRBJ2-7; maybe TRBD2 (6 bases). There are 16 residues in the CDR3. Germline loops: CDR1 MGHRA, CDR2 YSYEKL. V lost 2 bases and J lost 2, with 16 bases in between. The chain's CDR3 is CASSQRPGTATYEQYF. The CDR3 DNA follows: TGCGCCAGCAGCCAAAGACCCGGGACTGCCACCTACGAGCAGTACTTC.

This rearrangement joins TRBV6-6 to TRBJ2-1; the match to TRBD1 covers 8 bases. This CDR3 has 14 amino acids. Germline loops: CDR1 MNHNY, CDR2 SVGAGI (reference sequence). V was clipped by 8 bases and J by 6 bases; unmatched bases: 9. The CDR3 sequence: CASGDQTGANEQFF. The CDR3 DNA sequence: TGTGCCAGCGGGGATCAGACAGGGGCCAATGAGCAGTTCTTC.

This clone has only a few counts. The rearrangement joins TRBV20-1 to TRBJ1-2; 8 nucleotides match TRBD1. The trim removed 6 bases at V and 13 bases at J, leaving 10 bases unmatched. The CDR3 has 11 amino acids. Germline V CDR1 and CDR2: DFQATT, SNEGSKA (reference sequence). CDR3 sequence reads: CSAPSQGVGTF. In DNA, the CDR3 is TGCAGTGCCCCTTCACAGGGGGTTGGCACCTTC.

The CDR3 loop is CASSSIPGDLNYGYTF. CDR3 DNA sequence: TGTGCCAGCAGCTCGATCCCAGGGGACCTTAACTATGGCTACACCTTC. This chain uses TRBV12-1 with TRBJ1-2; the table's D gene call, TRBD1, was not cross checked with the DNA. TRBV12-1 is annotated as a pseudogene. CDR3 length equals 16 residues.

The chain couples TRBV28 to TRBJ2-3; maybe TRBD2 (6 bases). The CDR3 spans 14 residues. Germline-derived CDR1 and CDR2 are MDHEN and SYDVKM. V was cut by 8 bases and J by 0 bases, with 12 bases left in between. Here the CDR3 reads CASGGGASTDTQYF. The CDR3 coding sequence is TGTGCCAGCGGCGGCGGGGCTAGCACAGATACGCAGTATTTT.

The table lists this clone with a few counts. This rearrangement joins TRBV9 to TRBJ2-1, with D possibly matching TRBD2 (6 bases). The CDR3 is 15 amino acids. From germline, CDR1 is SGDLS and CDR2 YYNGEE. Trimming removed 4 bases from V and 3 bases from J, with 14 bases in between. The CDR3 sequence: CASSPTGTFYNEQFF. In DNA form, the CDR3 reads TGTGCCAGCAGCCCCACCGGGACTTTCTACAATGAGCAGTTCTTC.

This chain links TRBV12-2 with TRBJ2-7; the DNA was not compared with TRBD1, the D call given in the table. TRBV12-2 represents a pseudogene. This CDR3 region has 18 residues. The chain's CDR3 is CASPAAGQLSNKYYEQYF. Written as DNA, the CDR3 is TGTGCAAGTCCCGCGGCCGGACAGCTGAGCAATAAATACTACGAGCAGTACTTC.

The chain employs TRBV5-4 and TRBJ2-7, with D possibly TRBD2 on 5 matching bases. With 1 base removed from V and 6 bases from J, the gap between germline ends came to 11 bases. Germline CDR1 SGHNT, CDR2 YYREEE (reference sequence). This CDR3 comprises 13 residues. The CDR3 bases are TGTGCCAGCAGCTTGTCCGGGATTCTCGAGCAGTACTTC. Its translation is CASSLSGILEQYF.

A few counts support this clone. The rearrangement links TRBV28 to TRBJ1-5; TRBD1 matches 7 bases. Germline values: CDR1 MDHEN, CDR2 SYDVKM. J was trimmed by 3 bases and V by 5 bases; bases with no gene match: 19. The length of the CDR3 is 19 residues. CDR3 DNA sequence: TGTGCCAGCAGTCTAAGTCCCGGGACAGCGGTTCCGTACAATCAGCCCCAGCATTTT. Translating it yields CASSLSPGTAVPYNQPQHF.

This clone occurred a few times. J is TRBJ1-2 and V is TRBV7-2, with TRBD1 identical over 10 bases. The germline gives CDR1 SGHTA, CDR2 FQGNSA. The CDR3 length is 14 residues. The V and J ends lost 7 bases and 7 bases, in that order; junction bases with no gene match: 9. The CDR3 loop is CASIPRDRGVGYTF. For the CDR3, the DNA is TGTGCCAGCATCCCACGGGACAGGGGAGTTGGCTACACCTTC.

CDR3 region: CASSLYWTAGEYTGELFF. CDR3 coding DNA: TGCGCCAGCAGCCTCTATTGGACAGCGGGAGAATACACCGGGGAGCTGTTTTTT. The V and J genes are TRBV5-1 and TRBJ2-2; 8 nucleotides agree with TRBD2. V lost 4 bases, J lost 3 bases, and 14 bases stayed unmatched. CDR1 SGHRS and CDR2 YFSETQ come from the germline V gene. The CDR3 has 18 residues.

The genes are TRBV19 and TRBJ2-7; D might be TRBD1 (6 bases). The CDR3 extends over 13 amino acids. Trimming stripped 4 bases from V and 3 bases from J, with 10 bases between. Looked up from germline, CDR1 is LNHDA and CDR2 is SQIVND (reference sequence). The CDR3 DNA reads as TGTGCCAGTAGTAGGGACACCTACTACGAGCAGTACTTC. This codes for CASSRDTYYEQYF.

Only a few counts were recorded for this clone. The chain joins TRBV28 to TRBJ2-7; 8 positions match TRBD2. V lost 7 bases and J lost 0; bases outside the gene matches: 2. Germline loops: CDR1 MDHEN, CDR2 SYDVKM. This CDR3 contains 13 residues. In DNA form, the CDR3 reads TGTGCCAGCACGGGGGGGATCTCCTACGAGCAGTACTTC. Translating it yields CASTGGISYEQYF.

The CDR3 DNA follows: TGTGCCAGCAGCTTATCCAGGGGACAGGGTGGCACCGGGGAGCTGTTTTTT. Encoded protein: CASSLSRGQGGTGELFF. This rearrangement joins TRBV7-9 to TRBJ2-2, with 9 nucleotides matching TRBD1. With 2 bases clipped from V and 4 bases from J, the junction kept 8 bases outside the gene matches. Germline lookup yields CDR1 SEHNR and CDR2 FQNEAQ (reference sequence). The CDR3 sequence is 17 residues long.

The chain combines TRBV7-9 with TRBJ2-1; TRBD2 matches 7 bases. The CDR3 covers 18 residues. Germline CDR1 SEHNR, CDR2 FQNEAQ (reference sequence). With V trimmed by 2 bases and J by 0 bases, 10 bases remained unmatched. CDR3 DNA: TGTGCCAGCAGCTTATACAGGACTAGGTCAAGCTCCTACAATGAGCAGTTCTTC. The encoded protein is CASSLYRTRSSSYNEQFF. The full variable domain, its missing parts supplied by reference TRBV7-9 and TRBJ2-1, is DTGVSQNPRHKITKRGQNVTFRCDPISEHNRLYWYRQTLGQGPEFLTYFQNEAQLEKSRLLSDRFSAERPKGSFSTLEIQRTEQGDSAMYLCASSLYRTRSSSYNEQFFGPGTRLTVL.

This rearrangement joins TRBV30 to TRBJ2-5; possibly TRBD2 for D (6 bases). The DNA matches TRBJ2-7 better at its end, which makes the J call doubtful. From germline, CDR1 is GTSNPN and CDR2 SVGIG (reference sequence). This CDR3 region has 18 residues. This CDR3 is CAWSPFTLGGKRPYEQYF. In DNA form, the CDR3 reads TGTGCCTGGAGTCCATTCACCCTCGGGGGAAAAAGGCCCTACGAGCAGTACTTC.

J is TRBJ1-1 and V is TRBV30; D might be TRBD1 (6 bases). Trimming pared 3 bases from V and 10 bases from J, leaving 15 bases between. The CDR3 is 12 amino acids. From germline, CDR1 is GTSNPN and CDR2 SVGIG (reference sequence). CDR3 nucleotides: TGTGCCTGGAGGGGGCAGGGGTCGGGAGCTTTCTTT. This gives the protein CAWRGQGSGAFF.